This passage covers 14 T cell receptor beta chains from one sample sequenced in a study of control samples from healthy donors and cancer patients. The protocol was immunoSEQ multiplex PCR, while the TCRdb copy is restricted to in-frame clones and leaves out a portion. Here the sample spans 350,000 to 450,000 clones, 90% being singletons. Sequencing was done on a sample of PBMCs. These TCRs come from a man between 35 and 55 years old with head and neck cancer.

The CDR3 bases are TGTGCCAGCTCACCCGGGGCAGGGATAGATTCACCCCTCCACTTT. It is translated as CASSPGAGIDSPLHF. The chain has TRBV18 and TRBJ1-6, with a tentative D call TRBD1 (5 bases). CDR1 is KGHSH, CDR2 LQKENI, per germline. The V and J ends lost 3 bases and 8 bases respectively, with 14 bases between them. This CDR3 contains 15 residues. The full variable domain, rest sourced from reference TRBV18 and TRBJ1-6, is NAGVMQNPRHLVRRRGQEARLRCSPMKGHSHVYWYRQLPEEGLKFMVYLQKENIIDESGMPKERFSAEFPKEGPSILRIQQVVRGDSAAYFCASSPGAGIDSPLHFGNGTRLTVT.

V and J are TRBV9 and TRBJ2-1; 8 nucleotides align to TRBD1. This CDR3 has 14 amino acids. V lost 4 bases to trimming and J lost 6 bases; unmatched junction nucleotides: 6. Germline V gives CDR1 SGDLS, CDR2 YYNGEE. CDR3 in amino acids: CASSPGQGSNEQFF. CDR3 DNA: TGTGCCAGCAGCCCAGGACAGGGATCCAATGAGCAGTTCTTC.

V is TRBV28 and J is TRBJ1-2; 9 bases line up with TRBD1. Germline V gene lookup returns CDR1 MDHEN and CDR2 SYDVKM. The CDR3 runs to 14 residues. Trimming at V came to 5 bases and at J to 9 bases, leaving 10 bases not matched to a gene. In DNA form, the CDR3 reads TGTGCCAGCAGTCCGGGAGGGACAGGGACAAGCTACACCTTC. Translation: CASSPGGTGTSYTF.

The chain joins TRBV9 to TRBJ1-1, with 9 bases lining up with TRBD1. Germline CDR1 and CDR2: SGDLS and YYNGEE. V trimming: 3 bases; J trimming: 3 bases; junction bases outside the gene matches: 3. The length of the CDR3 is 14 residues. CDR3 protein: CASSEGQGHTEAFF. The CDR3 DNA reads TGTGCCAGCAGCGAGGGACAGGGACACACTGAAGCTTTCTTT.

V usage is TRBV7-8 and J usage is TRBJ1-2; 9 nucleotides align to TRBD1. After removal of 5 bases from V and 7 bases from J, the junction contained 14 bases not matched to a gene. This CDR3 contains 16 residues. Germline-derived CDR1 and CDR2 are SGHVS and FQNEAQ. DNA for the CDR3: TGTGCCAGCAGCCAGGGGTACCGGGACAGGGCGGTTGGCTACACCTTC. This translates into CASSQGYRDRAVGYTF.

The CDR3 loop reads CASSEEGHGNSPLHF. The CDR3 bases are TGTGCCAGCAGTGAAGAGGGACATGGGAATTCACCCCTCCACTTT. This chain uses TRBV2 with TRBJ1-6, with D possibly matching TRBD1 (6 bases). CDR1 and CDR2 (germline): SNHLY, FYNNEI. This CDR3 region has 15 residues. V was trimmed by 1 base and J by 7 bases, leaving 11 bases between them.

The chain joins TRBV30 to TRBJ1-2; no clear D. Trimming pared 0 bases from V and 5 bases from J, leaving 7 bases between. This CDR3 has 12 residues. Germline V gene lookup returns CDR1 GTSNPN and CDR2 SVGIG (reference sequence). The CDR3 bases are TGTGCCTGGAGTGTAGGGTATTATGGCTACACCTTC. Translating it yields CAWSVGYYGYTF.

This clone has a single count. The rearrangement uses TRBV27 and TRBJ1-5; D call uncertain. The CDR3 length is 16 residues. With 8 bases removed from V and 5 bases from J, the gap between germline ends came to 22 bases. Germline lookup yields CDR1 MNHEY and CDR2 SMNVEV (reference sequence). Here the CDR3 DNA reads TGTGCCAGCGGGAACTGTCAGGATATCCGCGATCAGCCCCAGCATTTT. Residues: CASGNCQDIRDQPQHF.

This clone occurred once. The V gene is TRBV4-1, the J gene TRBJ1-2; possibly TRBD1 for D (5 bases). CDR1 and CDR2 (germline): MGHRA, YSYEKL. With 4 bases removed from V and 6 bases from J, the gap between germline ends came to 18 bases. The CDR3 is 15 amino acids. The CDR3 protein is CASSRTLQEWHGYTF. The CDR3 nucleotides are TGCGCCAGCAGCCGGACCCTACAGGAATGGCATGGCTACACCTTC.

The gene calls are TRBV7-9 and TRBJ1-5, with 9 bases identical to TRBD1. Trimming at V came to 5 bases and at J to 4 bases, leaving 6 bases not matched to a gene. This CDR3 region has 15 residues. Germline-derived CDR1 and CDR2 are SEHNR and FQNEAQ (reference sequence). The CDR3 loop reads CASSKTGGSNQPQHF. The CDR3 nucleotides are TGTGCCAGCAGCAAAACAGGGGGCTCGAATCAGCCCCAGCATTTT.

This clone appeared once. The chain is built from TRBV28 and TRBJ2-7; 7 nucleotides line up with TRBD1. Per the germline V gene, CDR1 is MDHEN and CDR2 is SYDVKM. V shed 8 bases and J 6 bases; nucleotides not matched to a gene: 10. The CDR3 is made up of 13 amino acids. CDR3 nucleotides: TGTGCCAGCCGCCGGGACAGCCCCTCCGAGCAGTACTTC. This gives the protein CASRRDSPSEQYF.

The rearrangement joins TRBV5-8 to TRBJ2-1; TRBD2 aligns across 11 bases. This CDR3 comprises 14 residues. The V gene end was trimmed by 10 bases and the J gene end by 8 bases; junction bases not matched to a gene: 11. Germline CDR1 SGHTS, CDR2 YDEGEE. The CDR3 reads CALTTGLADHEQFF. The CDR3 nucleotides read TGTGCCCTGACCACGGGACTAGCGGATCATGAGCAGTTCTTC.

This clone turned up a few times. The chain couples TRBV12-3 or TRBV12-4 to TRBJ2-1; the match to TRBD2 covers 9 bases. The V gene end was trimmed by 5 bases and the J gene end by 8 bases; junction bases not matched to a gene: 4. The CDR3 is 13 residues long. The CDR3 region is CASSLGTSYEQFF. The CDR3 bases are TGTGCCAGCAGTCTCGGGACTAGCTATGAGCAGTTCTTC.

This clone was found a few times. The rearrangement uses TRBV2 and TRBJ2-7; TRBD1 matches 8 bases. The CDR3 runs to 15 residues. V lost 2 bases, J lost 4 bases, and 7 bases stayed unmatched. Germline CDR1 is SNHLY and CDR2 is FYNNEI. Here the CDR3 DNA reads TGTGCCAGCAGTGAACCGGGACAGGAAAGATACGAGCAGTACTTC. This encodes CASSEPGQERYEQYF. Variable domain in full (rest from reference TRBV2 and TRBJ2-7): EPEVTQTPSHQVTQMGQEVILRCVPISNHLYFYWYRQILGQKVEFLVSFYNNEISEKSEIFDDQFSVERPDGSNFTLKIRSTKLEDSAMYFCASSEPGQERYEQYFGPGTRLTVT.